This T cell receptor (beta chain) came from a study of T cell changes during pregnancy in multiple sclerosis. The CDR3 totals 12 residues. CDR1 MGHDK and CDR2 SYGVNS come from the germline V gene. V lost 5 bases to trimming and J lost 3 bases, with 5 bases between them. Method: immunoSEQ multiplex PCR; TCRdb's copy keeps in-frame clones and lacks some. The sample has about 13,000 clones; almost 90% are singletons. This specimen consisted of CD8+ T cells from peripheral blood mononuclear cells, obtained in the first trimester of pregnancy. The TCR was taken from a female donor with multiple sclerosis, enrolled in a pregnancy study. The rearrangement links TRBV25-1 to TRBJ2-1, with D hard to call. This CDR3 reads CASSPRYNEQFF. The CDR3 DNA sequence: TGTGCCAGCAGTCCCCGCTACAATGAGCAGTTCTTC.